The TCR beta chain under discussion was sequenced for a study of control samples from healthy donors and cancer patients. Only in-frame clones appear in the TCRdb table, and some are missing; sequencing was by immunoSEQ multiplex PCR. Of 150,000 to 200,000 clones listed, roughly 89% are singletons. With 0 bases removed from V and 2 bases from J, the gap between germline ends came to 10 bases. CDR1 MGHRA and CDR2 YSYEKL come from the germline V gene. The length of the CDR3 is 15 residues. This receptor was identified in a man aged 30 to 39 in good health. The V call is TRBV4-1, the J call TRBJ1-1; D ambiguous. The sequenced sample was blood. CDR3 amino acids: CASSQDGPRNTEAFF. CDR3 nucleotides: TGCGCCAGCAGCCAAGATGGGCCTAGAAACACTGAAGCTTTCTTT.